Sequencing of this T cell receptor beta chain was carried out in a study of T-cell reconstitution after alpha-beta-depleted transplantation in children. Whole-study results and caveats: When one year had passed after transplant, most T-cell counts and diversity came from newly produced T cells. Reportedly, alpha-beta T cells present about two months post-transplant originated from several hundred expanded clones of graft origin. Recipient T cells and thymic progenitors that survived gave rise to the high TCRbeta diversity observed at day 60 in some patients.

Germline trimming cut 4 bases from V and 3 bases from J; bases unmatched to any gene: 11. The CDR3 length is 17 residues. Germline CDR1 and CDR2: KGHDR and SFDVKD. The sample holds many counts of this clonotype. Its antigen is currently unknown. Unique molecular identifiers were incorporated into the prepared TCRbeta library. TCRdb reanalysed the PCR reads using MiXCR and keeps one entry per CDR3 protein. The sample records over 25,000 distinct CDR3 sequences, around 6.6% being singletons. The chain carries TRBV24-1 and TRBJ2-5; 9 nucleotides agree with TRBD2. The material was peripheral blood, obtained 60 days after TCRalphabeta/CD19-depleted stem cell transplant. The sequence derives from a child in the first two years of life who had a stem cell transplant for acute myeloid leukemia, so the T cells may come from the graft donor. The CDR3 nucleotides read TGTGCCACCAGTGAGTCTTTAGCGGGAGTACGCGAAGAGACCCAGTACTTC. It specifies CATSESLAGVREETQYF.